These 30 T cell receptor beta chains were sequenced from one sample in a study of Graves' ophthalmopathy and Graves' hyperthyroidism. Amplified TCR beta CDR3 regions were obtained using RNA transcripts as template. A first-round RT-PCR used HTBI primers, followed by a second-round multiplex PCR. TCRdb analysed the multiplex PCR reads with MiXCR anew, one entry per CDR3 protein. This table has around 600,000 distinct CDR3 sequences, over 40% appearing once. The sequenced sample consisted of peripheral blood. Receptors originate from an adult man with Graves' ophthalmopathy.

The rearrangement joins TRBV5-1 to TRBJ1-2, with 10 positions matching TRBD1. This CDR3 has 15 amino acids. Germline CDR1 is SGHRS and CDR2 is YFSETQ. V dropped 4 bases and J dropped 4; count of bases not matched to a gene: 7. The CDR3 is CASSADRGIVYGYTF. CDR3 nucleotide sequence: TGCGCCAGCAGCGCGGACAGGGGGATCGTCTATGGCTACACCTTC.

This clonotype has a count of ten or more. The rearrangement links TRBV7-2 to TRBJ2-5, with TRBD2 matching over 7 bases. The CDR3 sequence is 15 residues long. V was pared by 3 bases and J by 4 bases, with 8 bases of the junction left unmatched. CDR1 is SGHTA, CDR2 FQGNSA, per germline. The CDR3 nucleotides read TGTGCCAGCAGCTTTGGATACGGGAGGAGAGAGACCCAGTACTTC. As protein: CASSFGYGRRETQYF.

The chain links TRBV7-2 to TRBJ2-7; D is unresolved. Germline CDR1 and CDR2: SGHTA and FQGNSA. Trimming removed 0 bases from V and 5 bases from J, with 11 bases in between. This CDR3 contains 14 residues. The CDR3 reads CASSLAYLSHEQYF. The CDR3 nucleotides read TGTGCCAGCAGCTTAGCTTACTTGAGCCACGAGCAGTACTTC.

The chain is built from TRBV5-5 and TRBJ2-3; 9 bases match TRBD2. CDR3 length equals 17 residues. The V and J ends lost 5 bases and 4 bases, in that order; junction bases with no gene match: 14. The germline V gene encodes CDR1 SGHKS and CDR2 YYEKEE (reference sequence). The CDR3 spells CASSQWLAGGPSDTQYF. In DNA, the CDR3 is TGTGCCAGCAGTCAATGGTTGGCGGGAGGGCCCTCAGATACGCAGTATTTT.

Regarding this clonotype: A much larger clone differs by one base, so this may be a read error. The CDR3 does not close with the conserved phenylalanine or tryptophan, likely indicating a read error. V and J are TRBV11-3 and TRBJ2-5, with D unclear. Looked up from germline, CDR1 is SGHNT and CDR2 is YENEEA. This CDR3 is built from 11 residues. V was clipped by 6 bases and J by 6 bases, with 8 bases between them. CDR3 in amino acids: CASSNEQTQYL. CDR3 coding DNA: TGTGCCAGCAGTAACGAACAGACCCAGTACCTC.

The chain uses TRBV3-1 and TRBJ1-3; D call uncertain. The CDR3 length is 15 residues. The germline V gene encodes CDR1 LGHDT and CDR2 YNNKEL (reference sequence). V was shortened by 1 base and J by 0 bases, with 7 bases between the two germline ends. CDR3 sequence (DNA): TGTGCCAGCAGCCAAGTCAGTTTCTCTGGAAACACCATATATTTT. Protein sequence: CASSQVSFSGNTIYF.

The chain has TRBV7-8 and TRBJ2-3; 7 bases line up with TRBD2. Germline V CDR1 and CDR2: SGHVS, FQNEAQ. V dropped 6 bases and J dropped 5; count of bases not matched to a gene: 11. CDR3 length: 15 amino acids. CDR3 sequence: CASRLGLAEVDTQYF. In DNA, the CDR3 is TGTGCCAGCAGACTAGGCCTAGCGGAAGTAGATACGCAGTATTTT.

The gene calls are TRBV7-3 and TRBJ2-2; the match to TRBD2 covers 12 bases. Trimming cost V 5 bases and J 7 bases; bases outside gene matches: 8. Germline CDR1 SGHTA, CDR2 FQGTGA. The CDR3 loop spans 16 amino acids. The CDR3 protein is CASSPSLAGGSGELFF. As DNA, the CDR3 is TGTGCCAGCAGCCCTTCACTAGCGGGGGGCAGCGGGGAGCTGTTTTTT.

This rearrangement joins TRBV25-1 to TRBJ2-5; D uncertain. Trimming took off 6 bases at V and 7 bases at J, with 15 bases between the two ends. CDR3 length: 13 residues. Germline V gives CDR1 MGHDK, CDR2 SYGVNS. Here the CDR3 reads CASSMKPFGTQYF. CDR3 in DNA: TGTGCCAGCAGCATGAAGCCATTCGGGACCCAGTACTTC. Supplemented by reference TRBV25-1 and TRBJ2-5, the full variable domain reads EADIYQTPRYLVIGTGKKITLECSQTMGHDKMYWYQQDPGMELHLIHYSYGVNSTEKGDLSSESTVSRIRTEHFPLTLESARPSHTSQYLCASSMKPFGTQYFGPGTRLLVL.

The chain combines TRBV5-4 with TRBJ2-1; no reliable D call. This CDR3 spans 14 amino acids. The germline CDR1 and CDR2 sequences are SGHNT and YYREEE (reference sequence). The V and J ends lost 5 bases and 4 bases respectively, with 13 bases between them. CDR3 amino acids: CASRPFGAYNEQFF. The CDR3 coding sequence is TGTGCCAGCAGACCTTTCGGAGCTTACAATGAGCAGTTCTTC.

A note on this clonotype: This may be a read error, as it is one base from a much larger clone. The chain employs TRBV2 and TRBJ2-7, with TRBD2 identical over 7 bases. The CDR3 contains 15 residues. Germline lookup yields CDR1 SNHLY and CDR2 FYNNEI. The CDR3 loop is CASSWRGGSTYEQHF. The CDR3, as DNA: TGTGCCAGCAGTTGGCGGGGCGGGAGTACCTACGAGCAGCACTTC.

Here the CDR3 reads CASSPYMTQIPPGKLFF. Written as DNA, the CDR3 is TGTGCCAGCAGCCCTTATATGACACAGATCCCTCCCGGAAAACTGTTTTTT. This sequence joins TRBV5-6 and TRBJ1-4, with D hard to call. CDR3 length equals 17 residues. V lost 4 bases and J 10 bases, leaving 26 bases between the germline ends. Germline V gene sequence: CDR1 SGHDT, CDR2 YYEEEE.

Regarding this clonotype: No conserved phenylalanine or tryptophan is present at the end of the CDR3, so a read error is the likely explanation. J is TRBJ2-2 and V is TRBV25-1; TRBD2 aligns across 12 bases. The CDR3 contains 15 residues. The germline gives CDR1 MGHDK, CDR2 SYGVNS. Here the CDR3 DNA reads TGTGTCAGCAGGAAGGGGACTAGCGGGACCGGGGAGCTGTTTCTT. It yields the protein CVSRKGTSGTGELFL.

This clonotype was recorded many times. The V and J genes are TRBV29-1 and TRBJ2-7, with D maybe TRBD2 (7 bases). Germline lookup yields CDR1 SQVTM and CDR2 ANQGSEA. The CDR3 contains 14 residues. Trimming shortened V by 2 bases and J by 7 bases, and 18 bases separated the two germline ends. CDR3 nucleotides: TGCAGCGTTGAACTTGGTCGGGGGGCGGGTGAGCAGTACTTC. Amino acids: CSVELGRGAGEQYF.

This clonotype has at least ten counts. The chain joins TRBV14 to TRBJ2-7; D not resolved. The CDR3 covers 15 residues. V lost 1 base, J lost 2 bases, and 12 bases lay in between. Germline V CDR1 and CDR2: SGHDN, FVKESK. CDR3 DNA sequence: TGTGCCAGCAGCCAAGCCCCAGGCGCAGCCTACGAGCAGTACTTC. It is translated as CASSQAPGAAYEQYF.

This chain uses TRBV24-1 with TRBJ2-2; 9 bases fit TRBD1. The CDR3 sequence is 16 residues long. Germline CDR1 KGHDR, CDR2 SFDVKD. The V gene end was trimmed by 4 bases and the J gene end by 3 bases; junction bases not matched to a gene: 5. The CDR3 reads CATSDPGTGHTGELFF. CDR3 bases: TGTGCCACCAGTGACCCCGGGACAGGGCACACCGGGGAGCTGTTTTTT.

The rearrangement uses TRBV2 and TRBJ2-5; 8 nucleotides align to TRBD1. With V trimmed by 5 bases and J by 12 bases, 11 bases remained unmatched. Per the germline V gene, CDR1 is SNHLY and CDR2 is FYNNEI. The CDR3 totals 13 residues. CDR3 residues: CASSPRQGRFEYF. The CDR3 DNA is TGTGCCAGCAGTCCGAGACAGGGGAGGTTCGAGTACTTC. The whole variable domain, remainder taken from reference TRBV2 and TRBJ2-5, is EPEVTQTPSHQVTQMGQEVILRCVPISNHLYFYWYRQILGQKVEFLVSFYNNEISEKSEIFDDQFSVERPDGSNFTLKIRSTKLEDSAMYFCASSPRQGRFEYFGPGTRLLVL.

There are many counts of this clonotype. CDR3 region: CASSAGSASPLHF. The CDR3 DNA follows: TGTGCCAGCAGTGCCGGGAGCGCCTCACCCCTCCACTTT. The rearrangement uses TRBV6-6 and TRBJ1-6; no clear D gene. Trimming shortened V by 5 bases and J by 10 bases, and 12 bases separated the two germline ends. Germline CDR1 reads MNHNY; CDR2 reads SVGAGI (reference sequence). The CDR3 has 13 residues.

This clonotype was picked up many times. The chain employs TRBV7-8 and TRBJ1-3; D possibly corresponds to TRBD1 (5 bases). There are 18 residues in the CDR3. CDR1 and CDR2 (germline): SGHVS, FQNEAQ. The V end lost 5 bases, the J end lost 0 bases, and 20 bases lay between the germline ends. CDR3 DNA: TGTGCCAGCAGCCCGCAAGGGGCGGCCATACACTCTGGAAACACCATATATTTT. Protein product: CASSPQGAAIHSGNTIYF.

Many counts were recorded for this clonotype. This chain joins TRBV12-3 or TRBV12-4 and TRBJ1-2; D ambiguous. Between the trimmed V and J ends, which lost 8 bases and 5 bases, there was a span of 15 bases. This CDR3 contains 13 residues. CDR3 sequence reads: CASSPTRGYGYTF. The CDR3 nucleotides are TGTGCCAGCTCACCAACTCGGGGTTATGGCTACACCTTC.

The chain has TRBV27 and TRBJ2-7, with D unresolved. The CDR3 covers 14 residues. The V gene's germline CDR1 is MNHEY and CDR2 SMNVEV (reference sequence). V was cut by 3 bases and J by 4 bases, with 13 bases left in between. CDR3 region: CASSFRQKDYEQYF. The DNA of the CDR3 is TGTGCCAGCAGTTTTCGGCAGAAGGATTACGAGCAGTACTTC.

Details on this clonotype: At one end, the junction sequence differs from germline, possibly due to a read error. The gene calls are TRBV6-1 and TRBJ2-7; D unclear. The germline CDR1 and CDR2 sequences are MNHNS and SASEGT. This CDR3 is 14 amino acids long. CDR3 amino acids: CAISEAGPSYEQYF. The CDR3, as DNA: TGTGCCATCAGTGAAGCAGGACCCTCCTACGAGCAGTACTTC.

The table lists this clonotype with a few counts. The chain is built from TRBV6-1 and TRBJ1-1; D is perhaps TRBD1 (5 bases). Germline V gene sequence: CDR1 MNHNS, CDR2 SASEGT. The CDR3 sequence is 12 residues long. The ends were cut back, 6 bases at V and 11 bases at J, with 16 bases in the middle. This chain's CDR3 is CASRAGGDGAFF. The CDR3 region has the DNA TGTGCCAGCAGGGCGGGGGGAGATGGGGCTTTCTTT.

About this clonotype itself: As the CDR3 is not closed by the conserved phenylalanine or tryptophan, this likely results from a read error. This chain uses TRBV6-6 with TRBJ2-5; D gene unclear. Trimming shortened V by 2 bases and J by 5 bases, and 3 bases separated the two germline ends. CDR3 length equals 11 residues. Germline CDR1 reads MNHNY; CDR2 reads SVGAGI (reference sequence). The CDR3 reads CASSYLETQYL. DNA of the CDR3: TGTGCCAGCAGTTACCTGGAGACCCAGTACCTC.

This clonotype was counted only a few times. This CDR3 is CASGLGGQASYGYTF. CDR3 DNA sequence: TGTGCTAGTGGTTTGGGGGGACAGGCGAGCTATGGCTACACCTTC. The rearrangement links TRBV12-5 to TRBJ1-2, with 8 bases matching TRBD1. Looked up from germline, CDR1 is LGHNT and CDR2 is FRNRAP. This CDR3 comprises 15 residues. Trimming at V came to 1 base and at J to 4 bases, leaving 5 bases not matched to a gene.

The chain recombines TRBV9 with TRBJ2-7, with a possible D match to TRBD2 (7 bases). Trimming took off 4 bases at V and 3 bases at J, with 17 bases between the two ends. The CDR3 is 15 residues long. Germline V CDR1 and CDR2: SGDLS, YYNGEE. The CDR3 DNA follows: TGTGCCAGCAGCTCATGGGGGGGCGACTTCTACGAGCAGTACTTC. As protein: CASSSWGGDFYEQYF. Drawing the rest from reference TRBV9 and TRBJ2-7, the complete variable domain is DSGVTQTPKHLITATGQRVTLRCSPRSGDLSVYWYQQSLDQGLQFLIQYYNGEERAKGNILERFSAQQFPDLHSELNLSSLELGDSALYFCASSSWGGDFYEQYFGPGTRLTVT.

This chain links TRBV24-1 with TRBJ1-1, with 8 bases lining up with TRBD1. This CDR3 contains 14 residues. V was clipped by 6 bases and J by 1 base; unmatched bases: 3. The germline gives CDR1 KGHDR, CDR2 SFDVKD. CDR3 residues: CATSPQGANTEAFF. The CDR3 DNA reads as TGTGCCACCAGTCCGCAGGGGGCGAACACTGAAGCTTTCTTT.

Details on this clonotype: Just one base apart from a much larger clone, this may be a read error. In DNA, the CDR3 is TGTGCCATCAGTTACTCATTCAGGACAAACTATGGCTACACCTTC. It yields the protein CAISYSFRTNYGYTF. The rearrangement uses TRBV10-3 and TRBJ1-2; possible D gene TRBD1, 5 bases. The ends were cut back, 5 bases at V and 2 bases at J, with 15 bases in the middle. Germline V gives CDR1 ENHRY, CDR2 SYGVKD. The CDR3 spans 15 residues.

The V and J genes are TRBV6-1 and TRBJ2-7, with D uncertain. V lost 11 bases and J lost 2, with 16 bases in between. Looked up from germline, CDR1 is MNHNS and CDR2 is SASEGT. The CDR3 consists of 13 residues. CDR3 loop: CAARSGRTYEQYF. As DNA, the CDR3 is TGTGCCGCGCGGTCCGGACGAACCTACGAGCAGTACTTC.

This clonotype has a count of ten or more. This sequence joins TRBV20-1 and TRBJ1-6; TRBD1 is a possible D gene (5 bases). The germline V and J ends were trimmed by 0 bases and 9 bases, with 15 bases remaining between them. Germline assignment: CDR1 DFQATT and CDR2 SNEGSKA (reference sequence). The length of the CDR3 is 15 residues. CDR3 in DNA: TGCAGTGCTAGAGATAGAACCGCGGGGGTTTCACCCCTCCACTTT. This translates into CSARDRTAGVSPLHF.